This TCR beta chain was observed in a study of T cell changes during pregnancy in multiple sclerosis. The assay was immunoSEQ multiplex PCR, and TCRdb's table has in-frame clones only and misses some. The sample lists about 58,000 clones, about 90% occurring once. Germline-derived CDR1 and CDR2 are MNHNY and SVGAGI (reference sequence). The CDR3 loop spans 14 amino acids. Unmatched junction bases numbered 3, after V lost 4 bases and J lost 1 base. The sequence derives from a female donor in good health, enrolled as a control in a pregnancy study. The rearrangement joins TRBV6-6 to TRBJ1-1, with 7 bases that match TRBD1. This specimen consisted of CD4+ T cells from peripheral blood mononuclear cells, obtained after pregnancy. This CDR3 is CASSSRQGNTEAFF. CDR3 sequence (DNA): TGTGCCAGCAGTTCTCGACAGGGGAACACTGAAGCTTTCTTT.